This T cell receptor beta chain was identified in a study of prognosis after radiotherapy for stage I lung cancer. Background on the study: In this cohort, no one received concurrent therapy with stereotactic body radiotherapy.

Two-round multiplex PCR, the amplification method, yielded TCR beta CDR3 from genomic DNA. Specific primers for each TRBV and TRBJ gene were what first-round PCR used. In the second PCR round, amplification relied on universal primers. TCRdb recomputed calls from the multiplex PCR reads with MiXCR, one row per CDR3 protein. The sample lists 24,000 or so distinct CDR3 sequences, about 40% occurring once. Points on this clonotype: Its antigen is unidentified.

General study findings and limits: The authors reported that TRBV and TRBJ gene usage differed between patients with and without metastases. After stereotactic body radiation therapy, patients with later distant metastases showed lower Shannon entropy.

The specimen was PBMCs, collected before or after stereotactic body radiation therapy (not recorded which). The sequence was collected from a donor of 50 years or more with non-small cell lung cancer.

DNA of the CDR3: TGTGCCAGCAGTGCTCAACTAGCGGGAGGGCCCACCACAGATACGCAGTATTTT. Protein product: CASSAQLAGGPTTDTQYF. The genes are TRBV2 and TRBJ2-3, with 13 positions matching TRBD2. The CDR3 runs 18 residues. Losses at the gene ends were 4 bases for V and 2 bases for J; bases not matched to a gene: 9. In germline, CDR1 is SNHLY, CDR2 FYNNEI.